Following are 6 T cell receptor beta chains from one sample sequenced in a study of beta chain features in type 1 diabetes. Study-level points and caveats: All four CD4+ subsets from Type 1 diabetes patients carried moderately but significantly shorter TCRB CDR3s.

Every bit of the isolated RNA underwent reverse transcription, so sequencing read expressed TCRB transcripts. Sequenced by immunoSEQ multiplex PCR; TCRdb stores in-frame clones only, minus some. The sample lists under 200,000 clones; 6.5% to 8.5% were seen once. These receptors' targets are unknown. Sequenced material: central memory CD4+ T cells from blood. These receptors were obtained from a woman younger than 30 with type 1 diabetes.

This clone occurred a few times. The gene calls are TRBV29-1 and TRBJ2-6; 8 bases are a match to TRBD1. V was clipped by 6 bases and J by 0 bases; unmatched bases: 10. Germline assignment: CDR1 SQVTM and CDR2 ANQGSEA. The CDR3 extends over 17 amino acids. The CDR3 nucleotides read TGCAGCGTCGGCAGCGGACAGGGAACCTCTGGGGCCAACGTCCTGACTTTC. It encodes CSVGSGQGTSGANVLTF.

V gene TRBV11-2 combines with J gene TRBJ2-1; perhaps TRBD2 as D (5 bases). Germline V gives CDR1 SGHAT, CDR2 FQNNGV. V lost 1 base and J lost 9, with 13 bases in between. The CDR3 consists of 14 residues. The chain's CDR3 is CASSLVERSGEQFF. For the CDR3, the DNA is TGTGCCAGCAGCTTAGTGGAGAGAAGCGGTGAGCAGTTCTTC. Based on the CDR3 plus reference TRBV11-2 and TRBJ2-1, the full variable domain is EAGVAQSPRYKIIEKRQSVAFWCNPISGHATLYWYQQILGQGPKLLIQFQNNGVVDDSQLPKDRFSAERLKGVDSTLKIQPAKLEDSAVYLCASSLVERSGEQFFGPGTRLTVL.

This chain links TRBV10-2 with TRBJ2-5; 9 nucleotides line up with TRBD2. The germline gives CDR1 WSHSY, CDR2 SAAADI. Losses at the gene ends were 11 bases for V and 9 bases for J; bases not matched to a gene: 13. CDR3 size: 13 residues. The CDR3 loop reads CAVNEGLAKSQYF. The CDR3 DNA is TGCGCCGTCAACGAGGGACTAGCCAAGTCCCAGTACTTC.

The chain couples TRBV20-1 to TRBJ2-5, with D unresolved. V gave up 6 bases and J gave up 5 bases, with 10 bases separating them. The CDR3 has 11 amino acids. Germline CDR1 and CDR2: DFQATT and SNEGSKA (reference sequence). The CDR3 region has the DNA TGCAGTGCGCTCGGGTGGGAGACCCAGTACTTC. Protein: CSALGWETQYF.

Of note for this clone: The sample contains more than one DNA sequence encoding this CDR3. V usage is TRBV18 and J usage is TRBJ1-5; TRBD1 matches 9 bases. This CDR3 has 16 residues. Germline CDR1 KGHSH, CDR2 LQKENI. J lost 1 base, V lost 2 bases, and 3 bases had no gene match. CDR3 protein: CASSPGTGISNQPQHF. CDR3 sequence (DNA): TGTGCCAGCTCACCAGGGACAGGGATAAGCAATCAGCCCCAGCATTTT.

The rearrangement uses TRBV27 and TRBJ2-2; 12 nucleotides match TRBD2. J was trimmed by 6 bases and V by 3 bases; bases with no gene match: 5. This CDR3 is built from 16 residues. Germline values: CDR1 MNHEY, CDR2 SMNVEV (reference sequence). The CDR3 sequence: CASSFRTSGKSGELFF. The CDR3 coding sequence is TGTGCCAGCAGTTTTAGGACTAGCGGGAAGTCCGGGGAGCTGTTTTTT.